This T cell receptor (beta chain) stems from a study of blood T cell repertoires in COVID-19. The germline gives CDR1 SGDLS, CDR2 YYNGEE. V was cut by 7 bases and J by 4 bases, with 9 bases left in between. CDR3 length: 12 residues. A word on this clone: In the same sample, other DNA sequences code for this CDR3.

Original methodology: Reference gene primer amplification yielded estimated nucleated cell counts. This table comes from immunoSEQ multiplex PCR, and its TCRdb copy is limited to in-frame clones, with some not included. Clonal size and the V and J genes are those of that table, whereas D and trimming came from the DNA. The sample holds about 190,000 clones, approximately 90% seen once. The TCR comes from a man aged 30 to 45 with acute or convalescent COVID-19. The chain is built from TRBV9 and TRBJ1-3; D is unclear. Material for sequencing was peripheral blood. The CDR3 is CASSPQGNTIYF. DNA of the CDR3: TGTGCCAGCTCACCACAGGGAAACACCATATATTTT. Combining the CDR3 with reference TRBV9 and TRBJ1-3 gives the whole variable domain DSGVTQTPKHLITATGQRVTLRCSPRSGDLSVYWYQQSLDQGLQFLIQYYNGEERAKGNILERFSAQQFPDLHSELNLSSLELGDSALYFCASSPQGNTIYFGEGSWLTVV.